The 8 T cell receptor beta chains listed next were all sequenced from one sample in a study of graft-versus-host responses after intestinal transplantation. TCRdb keeps only in-frame clones here, not all; method: immunoSEQ multiplex PCR. The sample records roughly 7,400 clones, around 63% being singletons. Graft tissue processing released intraepithelial and lamina propria lymphocytes. Sequenced material: ileum tissue, taken about 240 days after intestinal transplantation. These receptors originate from a human patient who received an intestinal transplant, so some T cells may come from the graft donor.

This clone has a single count. Additional DNA sequences in this sample encode the identical CDR3. The chain joins TRBV7-2 to TRBJ1-1; the match to TRBD1 covers 9 bases. This CDR3 is built from 14 residues. CDR1 and CDR2 (germline): SGHTA, FQGNSA. After removal of 4 bases from V and 1 base from J, the junction contained 1 base not matched to a gene. The CDR3 spells CASSSTGGNTEAFF. CDR3 bases: TGTGCCAGCAGCTCGACAGGGGGGAACACTGAAGCTTTCTTT.

The CDR3 nucleotides are TGCGCCAGCAGCCTAAACTTTGGGGATGAGCAGTTCTTC. Translated, it gives CASSLNFGDEQFF. This rearrangement joins TRBV5-1 to TRBJ2-1; D is unclear. This CDR3 has 13 amino acids. Germline assignment: CDR1 SGHRS and CDR2 YFSETQ. The V gene lost 4 bases and the J gene lost 8 bases, with 13 bases spanning the gap.

This sequence joins TRBV15 and TRBJ2-1; D uncertain. Per germline, CDR1 LNHNV and CDR2 YYDKDF (reference sequence). Between the trimmed V and J ends, which lost 1 base and 9 bases, there was a span of 4 bases. The CDR3 length is 11 residues. The CDR3 region is CATSRVGEQFF. The CDR3 DNA reads TGTGCCACCAGCAGAGTCGGTGAGCAGTTCTTC.

V is TRBV28 and J is TRBJ1-1; TRBD1 agrees at 8 bases. Germline V gene data show CDR1 as MDHEN and CDR2 as SYDVKM. J was trimmed by 2 bases and V by 4 bases; bases with no gene match: 12. The CDR3 sequence is 17 residues long. The CDR3 sequence: CASSSDRVFRGNTEAFF. CDR3 in DNA: TGTGCCAGCAGTTCGGACAGGGTTTTTAGAGGTAACACTGAAGCTTTCTTT.

The chain uses TRBV28 and TRBJ2-1; tentatively, D is TRBD2 (6 bases). This CDR3 contains 14 residues. Germline lookup yields CDR1 MDHEN and CDR2 SYDVKM. V lost 3 bases to trimming and J lost 7 bases, with 13 bases between them. CDR3 amino acids: CASSLREQSNEQFF. The CDR3 DNA reads TGTGCCAGCAGTTTGCGGGAACAGAGTAATGAGCAGTTCTTC.

The chain carries TRBV5-4 and TRBJ2-7; tentative D call: TRBD1 (5 bases). The CDR3 runs 12 residues. V lost 4 bases and J 6 bases, leaving 11 bases between the germline ends. Germline V CDR1 and CDR2: SGHNT, YYREEE (reference sequence). The CDR3 region is CASSTQGGEQYV. The CDR3 DNA reads as TGTGCCAGCAGCACCCAGGGTGGCGAGCAGTACGTC.

This clone has more than one count but fewer than ten. The rearrangement links TRBV5-1 to TRBJ2-2, with TRBD1 matching over 7 bases. The V gene's germline CDR1 is SGHRS and CDR2 YFSETQ. V lost 6 bases, J lost 1 base, and 3 bases stayed unmatched. The CDR3 loop spans 14 amino acids. Here the CDR3 reads CASNRGENTGELFF. The CDR3 DNA sequence: TGCGCCAGCAACAGGGGTGAGAACACCGGGGAGCTGTTTTTT.

This clone was found a few times. CDR3 sequence: CATSRGTDYEQYV. CDR3 nucleotides: TGTGCCACCAGCAGGGGGACGGACTACGAGCAGTACGTC. The chain employs TRBV15 and TRBJ2-7; D may match TRBD1 or TRBD2 (5 bases each). The length of the CDR3 is 13 residues. The germline V gene has CDR1 LNHNV and CDR2 YYDKDF (reference sequence). Trimming took off 3 bases at V and 3 bases at J, with 9 bases between the two ends.